This TCR beta chain came from a study of shared clonotypes between healthy human individuals. Points from the study as a whole: Clonotypes that were shared across four donors made up around 4.6% of naive CD4 clonotypes. Few donors limited the genetic and exposure-history diversity represented.

Germline assignment: CDR1 SGHTA and CDR2 FQGNSA. The CDR3 length is 15 residues. The germline V and J ends were trimmed by 5 bases and 5 bases, with 13 bases remaining between them. Clones were sequenced by immunoSEQ multiplex PCR, and TCRdb holds only the in-frame ones, with some missing. The table lists more than 2,000,000 clones, more than 90% of them singletons, with about 0.13% in the top ten. This clone was counted once. Its antigen is not identified. The V and J genes are TRBV7-2 and TRBJ1-6; D is uncertain. The sample consisted of naive CD4+ T cells sorted from blood. This sample's subset: CD45RA+ positively selected. This clonotype was sampled from a man aged 18 to 30 in good health. The DNA of the CDR3 is TGTGCCAGCAGCCCCGGCGTCACAGATAATTCACCCCTCCACTTT. Protein sequence: CASSPGVTDNSPLHF.